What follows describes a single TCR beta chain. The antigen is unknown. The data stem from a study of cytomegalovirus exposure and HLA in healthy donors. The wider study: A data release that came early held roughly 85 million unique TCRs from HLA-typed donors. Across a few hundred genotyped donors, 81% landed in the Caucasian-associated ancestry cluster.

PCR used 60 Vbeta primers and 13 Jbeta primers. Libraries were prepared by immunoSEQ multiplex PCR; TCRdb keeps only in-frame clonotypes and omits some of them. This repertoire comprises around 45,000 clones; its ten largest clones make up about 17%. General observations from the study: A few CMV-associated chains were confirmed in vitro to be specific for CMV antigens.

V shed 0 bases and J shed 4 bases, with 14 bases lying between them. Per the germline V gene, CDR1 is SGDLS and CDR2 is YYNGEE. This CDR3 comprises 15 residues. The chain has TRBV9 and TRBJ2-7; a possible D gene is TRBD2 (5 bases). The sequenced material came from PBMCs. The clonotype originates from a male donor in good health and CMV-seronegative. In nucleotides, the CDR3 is TGTGCCAGCAGCGTAGATGGGAGATCATGGTACGAGCAGTACTTC. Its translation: CASSVDGRSWYEQYF.